A selection of T cell receptor beta chains follows, all from one sample in a study of cytomegalovirus exposure and HLA in healthy donors. Repertoires were generated with immunoSEQ multiplex PCR, while TCRdb's copy carries only in-frame clones and drops some. The sample yields some 150,000 clones, 82% seen once. Sequencing was done on a sample of PBMCs. These receptors were collected from a man aged 30 to 39 in good health and CMV-seropositive. Each CDR3 is given with its conserved first and last residue. The order of the fields is J gene, V gene, CDR3 length, D gene, clone size, CDR3 DNA, CDR3 protein. A D gene is named only where the DNA matches it firmly. The size entry is marked missing in some rows and otherwise reads once, few, many or a size class.

TRBJ1-1 TRBV27 14 - - TGTGCCAGCAGTCCGCCGGCAGGGAACACTGAAGCTTTCTTT CASSPPAGNTEAFF
TRBJ1-2 TRBV19 14 - - TGTGCCAGTAAACCGACAGGAGCTAACTATGGCTACACCTTC CASKPTGANYGYTF
TRBJ2-1 TRBV19 14 - - TGTGCCAGTAGTATATCAGGTAGGGGCAATGAGCAGTTCTTC CASSISGRGNEQFF
TRBJ2-3 TRBV14 14 - - TGTGCCAGCAGCCAAGATCGCGACGGCAGGGCTCAATATTTT CASSQDRDGRAQYF
TRBJ1-1 TRBV27 16 TRBD1 - TGTGCCAGCAGTGATGGACAGGGGACTTCAAACACTGAAGCTTTCTTT CASSDGQGTSNTEAFF
TRBJ2-5 TRBV19 18 TRBD2 once TGTGCCAGTAGTATCCCCAGTAAGCGGGGGGATCTCCAAGAGACCCAGTACTTC CASSIPSKRGDLQETQYF
TRBJ2-2 TRBV2 14 TRBD1 - TGTGCCAGCAGGGACAGGACGAACACCGGGGAGCTGTTTTTT CASRDRTNTGELFF
TRBJ2-3 TRBV5-1 14 TRBD2 - TGCGCCAGCAGCTTTACTAGCGGGGGGGATACGCAGTATTTT CASSFTSGGDTQYF
TRBJ2-7 TRBV2 14 TRBD2 - TGTGCCAGCAGAGGCGGGGGGGCGGTGTACGAGCAGTACTTC CASRGGGAVYEQYF
TRBJ2-7 TRBV10-3 17 TRBD2 - TGTGCCATCAGTGACCCCGGACTAGCGGGATCCTCCTACGAGCAGTACTTC CAISDPGLAGSSYEQYF
TRBJ2-2 TRBV5-5 17 TRBD1 - TGTGCCAGCAGCTTCCGGGACAGGGGTGAAAGAACCGGGGAGCTGTTTTTT CASSFRDRGERTGELFF
TRBJ1-4 TRBV19 14 - - TGTGCCAGTAGCCCGACAGCGACTAATGAAAAACTGTTTTTT CASSPTATNEKLFF
TRBJ2-7 TRBV7-9 15 TRBD2 - TGTGCCAGCAGCTTAAGCCAAGCGGGAGGCCACGAGCAGTACTTC CASSLSQAGGHEQYF
TRBJ2-7 TRBV14 13 - - TGTGCCAGCAGCCAAGAGGAGATAGGCGAGCAGTACTTC CASSQEEIGEQYF
TRBJ2-7 TRBV6-4 13 - once TGTGCCAGCAGTGAATCTCGGGGTTTCGAGCAGTACTTC CASSESRGFEQYF
TRBJ2-3 TRBV13 17 TRBD2 - TGTGCCAGCAGCTCACCTTCGGGACTAGCGATCACAGATACGCAGTATTTT CASSSPSGLAITDTQYF
TRBJ2-7 TRBV7-9 14 TRBD1 - TGTGCCAGCAGCACAGGGACAGCGAAGTACGAGCAGTACTTC CASSTGTAKYEQYF
TRBJ1-1 TRBV18 13 - few TGTGCCAGCTCACCGACACTGAACACTGAAGCTTTCTTT CASSPTLNTEAFF
TRBJ2-7 TRBV11-3 12 - medium-sized TGTGCCAGCAGCAAAACTCTTGGACTAAAGTACTTC CASSKTLGLKYF
TRBJ1-1 TRBV11-2 14 - - TGTGCCAGCAGCTTAGATCTCAGGCGCGCTGAAGCTTTCTTT CASSLDLRRAEAFF
TRBJ2-7 TRBV19 15 TRBD1 - TGTGCCAGTAGCCCGGGACAGGGGGACGGCTACGAGCAGTACTTC CASSPGQGDGYEQYF
TRBJ1-5 TRBV5-1 18 TRBD1 - TGCGCCAGCAGCGAGAAGGGACAGCGCCTTTATAGCAATCAGCCCCAGCATTTT CASSEKGQRLYSNQPQHF
TRBJ2-7 TRBV5-5 11 - - TGTGCCAGCAGCTCCCTTGACGAGCAGTACTTC CASSSLDEQYF
TRBJ2-7 TRBV29-1 12 TRBD1 - TGCAGCGTGGGGACAGGGGGTGGCGAGCAGTACTTC CSVGTGGGEQYF
TRBJ2-1 TRBV7-9 15 - - TGTGCCAGCAGCTTAGTGCACGACAGGGACTCTGAGCAGTTCTTC CASSLVHDRDSEQFF
TRBJ1-1 TRBV30 13 - - TGTGCCTGGAGCCCAGGGGTAAACACTGAAGCTTTCTTT CAWSPGVNTEAFF
TRBJ1-3 TRBV28 13 TRBD1 - TGTGCCAGCAGTTTAGACAGGGCCCACACCATATATTTT CASSLDRAHTIYF
TRBJ2-1 TRBV18 15 - - TGTGCCAGCTCACCAGCTACCGGGACTGACAATGAGCAGTTCTTC CASSPATGTDNEQFF
TRBJ2-1 TRBV7-3 17 TRBD2 - TGTGCCAGCAGTCAAAGCCCGGGACTAGCGGGAGACAATGAGCAGTTCTTC CASSQSPGLAGDNEQFF
TRBJ2-2 TRBV27 14 TRBD2 once TGTGCCAGCAGACTAGCGGGGGGTCGGGGGGAGCTGTTTTTT CASRLAGGRGELFF
TRBJ2-1 TRBV6-5 14 - - TGTGCCACCCTCGCTGCTTCGCAGAGGAATGAGCAGTTCTTC CATLAASQRNEQFF
TRBJ2-2 TRBV5-1 11 - - TGCGCCAGCAAAATAGACGGGGAGCTGTTTTTT CASKIDGELFF
TRBJ1-2 TRBV7-2 15 - - TGTGCCAGCAGCTTAACTTTCACGGGGGAAAATGGCTACACCTTC CASSLTFTGENGYTF
TRBJ2-3 TRBV5-5 14 - once TGTGCCAGCAGCTTGTACAGGAACACAGATACGCAGTATTTT CASSLYRNTDTQYF
TRBJ2-6 TRBV7-3 19 - - TGTGCCAGCAGCCCCGTGGGAAGGGGGGGTCCATCTGGGGCCAACGTCCTGACTTTC CASSPVGRGGPSGANVLTF
TRBJ1-1 TRBV6-1 15 - - TGTGCCAGCAGTGAAATCAAGACCGGGGGCACTGAAGCTTTCTTT CASSEIKTGGTEAFF
TRBJ2-3 TRBV27 18 TRBD1 - TGTGCCAGCAGTTTAACCCCTAACAGGGGCTTTAGCACAGATACGCAGTATTTT CASSLTPNRGFSTDTQYF
TRBJ1-1 TRBV2 13 - few TGTGCCAGCAGTGGACTCGAGGGCACTGAAGCTTTCTTT CASSGLEGTEAFF
TRBJ2-1 TRBV27 11 - - TGTGCCAGCAGTTCGCGCAATGAGCAGTTCTTC CASSSRNEQFF
TRBJ2-7 TRBV6-5 14 TRBD2 - TGTGCCAGCAGTCGGACTAGCGGGGGAGGTGAGCAGTACTTC CASSRTSGGGEQYF
TRBJ2-3 TRBV30 14 - few TGTGCCTGGAGTAGTCCGGTCGGGATAGATACGCAGTATTTT CAWSSPVGIDTQYF
TRBJ2-1 TRBV29-1 14 - - TGCAGCGTTGTCATGGCCAGCTCCTACAATGAGCAGTTCTTC CSVVMASSYNEQFF
TRBJ2-3 TRBV5-8 14 TRBD1 - TGTGCCAGCAGGTTAGGACAGGGTGCAGATACGCAGTATTTT CASRLGQGADTQYF
TRBJ2-1 TRBV6-4 15 TRBD2 few TGTGCCAGCAGTGACAGCGGGGGGGCCCGGAATGAGCAGTTCTTC CASSDSGGARNEQFF
TRBJ1-5 TRBV12-5 14 TRBD1 - TGTGCTACCGGGACAGGGGAGGCCAATCAGCCCCAGCATTTT CATGTGEANQPQHF
TRBJ1-2 TRBV6-5 16 - - TGTGCCAGCAGTTACAATGGCCGGGAGCTATTGGGTGGCTACACCTTC CASSYNGRELLGGYTF
TRBJ2-3 TRBV5-6 15 - - TGTGCCAGCAGCTTGGTGGCAGGGGCGACAGATACGCAGTATTTT CASSLVAGATDTQYF
TRBJ1-5 TRBV15 15 - - TGTGCCACCAGCATGGGATACAGGGATTCTCAGCCCCAGCATTTT CATSMGYRDSQPQHF
TRBJ1-1 TRBV6-5 15 TRBD1 - TGTGCCAGCAGTTTACAGGGGAATACGAACACTGAAGCTTTCTTT CASSLQGNTNTEAFF
TRBJ1-3 TRBV5-1 16 TRBD1 - TGCGCCAGCAGCTTACAGGGGGCGAGCTCTGGAAACACCATATATTTT CASSLQGASSGNTIYF
TRBJ2-5 TRBV28 11 - - TGTGCCAGCAGTTTTAGAGAGACCCAGTACTTC CASSFRETQYF
TRBJ1-5 TRBV2 14 - - TGTGCCAGCAGTGCAGGGTTGGGCAATCAGCCCCAGCATTTT CASSAGLGNQPQHF
TRBJ1-1 TRBV19 16 TRBD1 - TGTGCCAGTAGTAACCCACAGGGGGCGGGGAACACTGAAGCTTTCTTT CASSNPQGAGNTEAFF
TRBJ1-5 TRBV19 16 TRBD1 - TGTGCCAGTAGCCCTGACAGGGATTATAGCAATCAGCCCCAGCATTTT CASSPDRDYSNQPQHF
TRBJ2-7 TRBV5-6 14 - - TGTGCCAGCAGCTTGGCTGGCAGCTCCTACGAGCAGTACTTC CASSLAGSSYEQYF
TRBJ2-1 TRBV7-3 14 TRBD2 - TGTGCCAGCAGCGGTGGGGGGAGGGATAATGAGCAGTTCTTC CASSGGGRDNEQFF
TRBJ1-6 TRBV7-9 16 - - TGTGCCAGCAGCCAGCAACAGAGCTCCTATAATTCACCCCTCCACTTT CASSQQQSSYNSPLHF
TRBJ1-4 TRBV29-1 14 - few TGCAGCGTTGGCAGGGGCAAATCGGGTGAAAAACTGTTTTTT CSVGRGKSGEKLFF
TRBJ2-4 TRBV2 13 TRBD1 - TGTGCCACCCTATTAGGGACAGGGAACATTCAGTACTTC CATLLGTGNIQYF
TRBJ1-1 TRBV20-1 11 - - TGCAGTGCGGGAGGGGGGACTGAAGCTTTCTTT CSAGGGTEAFF